This T cell receptor (beta chain) is drawn from a study of blood T cell repertoires in COVID-19. Original processing notes: Quantification of nucleated cells was approximated via reference gene primer amplification. Sequenced by immunoSEQ multiplex PCR; TCRdb stores in-frame clones only, minus some. V, J and clone size were drawn from that table, and D and trimming were deduced from the DNA. The sample carries a few hundred thousand clones, about nine tenths recorded once. Trimming cost V 2 bases and J 0 bases, with 9 bases left between them. Per germline, CDR1 LNHNV and CDR2 YYDKDF (reference sequence). The CDR3 is 15 residues long.

Material: peripheral blood. The rearrangement joins TRBV15 to TRBJ2-3; a weak D match, TRBD2 (6 bases). This clonotype was sampled from a woman aged 30 to 39 with active or convalescent COVID-19. The CDR3 bases are TGTGCCACCAGCAGAAAAGGGACTAGCACAGATACGCAGTATTTT. This sequence encodes CATSRKGTSTDTQYF. Together with reference TRBV15 and TRBJ2-3, the CDR3 gives the full variable domain: DAMVIQNPRYQVTQFGKPVTLSCSQTLNHNVMYWYQQKSSQAPKLLFHYYDKDFNNEADTPDNFQSRRPNTSFCFLDIRSPGLGDTAMYLCATSRKGTSTDTQYFGPGTRLTVL.